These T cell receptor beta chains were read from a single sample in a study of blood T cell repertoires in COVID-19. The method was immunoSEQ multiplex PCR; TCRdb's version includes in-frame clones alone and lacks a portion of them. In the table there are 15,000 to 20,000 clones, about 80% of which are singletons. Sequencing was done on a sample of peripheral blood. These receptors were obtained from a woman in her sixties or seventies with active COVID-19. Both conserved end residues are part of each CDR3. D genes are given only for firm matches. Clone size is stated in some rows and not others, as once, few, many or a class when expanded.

CDR3aa: CASMGLTNTGELFF
CDR3nt: TGCGCCAGCATGGGCCTAACGAACACCGGGGAGCTGTTTTTT
v_gene: TRBV10-2
d_gene: NA
abundance: NA
j_gene: TRBJ2-2

CDR3aa: CASSMGLAGEAGNTGELFF
CDR3nt: TGTGCCAGCAGCATGGGACTAGCGGGAGAGGCGGGGAACACCGGGGAGCTGTTTTTT
v_gene: TRBV9
d_gene: TRBD2
abundance: NA
j_gene: TRBJ2-2

CDR3aa: CASSSTTSGNTIYF
CDR3nt: TGTGCCAGCAGCTCTACGACATCCGGAAACACCATATATTTT
v_gene: TRBV5-5
d_gene: NA
abundance: NA
j_gene: TRBJ1-3

CDR3aa: CASSINRLADTEAFF
CDR3nt: TGTGCCAGTAGTATTAATCGGTTAGCTGACACTGAAGCTTTCTTT
v_gene: TRBV19
d_gene: NA
abundance: NA
j_gene: TRBJ1-1

CDR3aa: CASSQAVTTYEQYF
CDR3nt: TGCGCCAGCAGCCAAGCTGTCACTACCTACGAGCAGTACTTC
v_gene: TRBV4-1
d_gene: NA
abundance: few
j_gene: TRBJ2-7

CDR3aa: CASSQDLQGAGYGYTF
CDR3nt: TGTGCCAGCAGCCAAGATCTGCAGGGGGCAGGCTATGGCTACACCTTC
v_gene: TRBV4-2
d_gene: TRBD1
abundance: NA
j_gene: TRBJ1-2

CDR3aa: CASIDTHRNSYEQYF
CDR3nt: TGTGCCAGCATCGACACTCACCGGAATTCCTACGAGCAGTACTTC
v_gene: TRBV7-9
d_gene: NA
abundance: few
j_gene: TRBJ2-7

CDR3aa: CASSSDRGYEQYF
CDR3nt: TGTGCCAGCAGTTCGGACAGGGGCTACGAGCAGTACTTC
v_gene: TRBV11-2
d_gene: TRBD1
abundance: NA
j_gene: TRBJ2-7

CDR3aa: CATSSPAVAGGGNEQFF
CDR3nt: TGTGCCACCAGCAGCCCTGCGGTAGCGGGGGGGGGCAATGAGCAGTTCTTC
v_gene: TRBV15
d_gene: TRBD2
abundance: NA
j_gene: TRBJ2-1

CDR3aa: CASSVLAGIGNEQFF
CDR3nt: TGTGCCAGCAGCGTTTTAGCGGGTATAGGCAATGAGCAGTTCTTC
v_gene: TRBV9
d_gene: TRBD2
abundance: NA
j_gene: TRBJ2-1

CDR3aa: CASRLQDLSYEQYF
CDR3nt: TGCGCCAGCAGGTTACAGGATCTCTCCTACGAGCAGTACTTC
v_gene: TRBV5-1
d_gene: NA
abundance: NA
j_gene: TRBJ2-7

CDR3aa: CASSSGRGQVRSNQPQHF
CDR3nt: TGTGCCAGCAGTTCGGGCAGGGGGCAGGTAAGAAGCAATCAGCCCCAGCATTTT
v_gene: TRBV28
d_gene: TRBD1
abundance: few
j_gene: TRBJ1-5

CDR3aa: CASSLRGGVNQPQHF
CDR3nt: TGTGCCAGCAGCTTGAGAGGGGGCGTCAATCAGCCCCAGCATTTT
v_gene: TRBV5-6
d_gene: TRBD1
abundance: few
j_gene: TRBJ1-5

CDR3aa: CASSLRLGAADTQYF
CDR3nt: TGTGCCAGCAGCTTACGTTTGGGGGCCGCGGATACGCAGTATTTT
v_gene: TRBV7-8
d_gene: NA
abundance: NA
j_gene: TRBJ2-3

CDR3aa: CASSYTGGNTIYF
CDR3nt: TGTGCCAGCAGTTACACCGGTGGAAACACCATATATTTT
v_gene: TRBV6-2/TRBV6-3
d_gene: NA
abundance: NA
j_gene: TRBJ1-3

CDR3aa: CAISPRGRESPDTQYF
CDR3nt: TGTGCCATCAGCCCCCGGGGGCGGGAGTCCCCAGATACGCAGTATTTT
v_gene: TRBV10-3
d_gene: NA
abundance: NA
j_gene: TRBJ2-3

CDR3aa: CASSQDGDSTNIQYF
CDR3nt: TGTGCCAGCAGCCAAGATGGGGACAGCACAAACATTCAGTACTTC
v_gene: TRBV4-2
d_gene: TRBD1
abundance: few
j_gene: TRBJ2-4

CDR3aa: CASSTGTGVFEQYF
CDR3nt: TGTGCCAGCAGTACCGGGACAGGGGTGTTTGAGCAGTACTTC
v_gene: TRBV6-5
d_gene: TRBD1
abundance: NA
j_gene: TRBJ2-5

CDR3aa: CASRGGWGSYEQYF
CDR3nt: TGTGCCAGCAGGGGAGGCTGGGGCTCCTACGAGCAGTACTTC
v_gene: TRBV7-9
d_gene: NA
abundance: NA
j_gene: TRBJ2-7

CDR3aa: CASSTGQVGYTF
CDR3nt: TGCGCCAGCAGCACAGGACAGGTTGGCTACACCTTC
v_gene: TRBV5-1
d_gene: TRBD1
abundance: NA
j_gene: TRBJ1-2

CDR3aa: CASSGRGDTQYF
CDR3nt: TGTGCCAGCAGCGGAAGAGGAGATACGCAGTATTTT
v_gene: TRBV7-2
d_gene: NA
abundance: NA
j_gene: TRBJ2-3

CDR3aa: CASSHGQGSQPQHF
CDR3nt: TGTGCCAGCAGTCACGGACAGGGGAGTCAGCCCCAGCATTTT
v_gene: TRBV6-2/TRBV6-3
d_gene: TRBD1
abundance: NA
j_gene: TRBJ1-5

CDR3aa: CASSPARGEQYF
CDR3nt: TGTGCCAGCAGCCCCGCCCGGGGAGAGCAGTACTTC
v_gene: TRBV9
d_gene: NA
abundance: NA
j_gene: TRBJ2-7

CDR3aa: CASSLEPGQGLTGELFF
CDR3nt: TGTGCCAGCAGCTTGGAACCGGGACAGGGGCTCACCGGGGAGCTGTTTTTT
v_gene: TRBV7-9
d_gene: TRBD1
abundance: few
j_gene: TRBJ2-2

CDR3aa: CASSLFRGTEAFF
CDR3nt: TGTGCCAGCAGTTTGTTCAGGGGGACTGAAGCTTTCTTT
v_gene: TRBV12-3/TRBV12-4
d_gene: TRBD1
abundance: NA
j_gene: TRBJ1-1

CDR3aa: CASSRDRDYEQYF
CDR3nt: TGTGCCAGCTCACGCGACCGGGACTACGAGCAGTACTTC
v_gene: TRBV18
d_gene: NA
abundance: few
j_gene: TRBJ2-7

CDR3aa: CASRELAGVGNEQFF
CDR3nt: TGTGCCAGTAGGGAACTAGCGGGAGTAGGGAATGAGCAGTTCTTC
v_gene: TRBV19
d_gene: TRBD2
abundance: few
j_gene: TRBJ2-1

CDR3aa: CASRGGLGLNTEAFF
CDR3nt: TGTGCCAGCAGGGGAGGACTGGGGCTAAACACTGAAGCTTTCTTT
v_gene: TRBV11-2
d_gene: NA
abundance: NA
j_gene: TRBJ1-1

CDR3aa: CASSAYDDQPQHF
CDR3nt: TGTGCCAGCAGCGCCTATGATGATCAGCCCCAGCATTTT
v_gene: TRBV21-1
d_gene: NA
abundance: NA
j_gene: TRBJ1-5